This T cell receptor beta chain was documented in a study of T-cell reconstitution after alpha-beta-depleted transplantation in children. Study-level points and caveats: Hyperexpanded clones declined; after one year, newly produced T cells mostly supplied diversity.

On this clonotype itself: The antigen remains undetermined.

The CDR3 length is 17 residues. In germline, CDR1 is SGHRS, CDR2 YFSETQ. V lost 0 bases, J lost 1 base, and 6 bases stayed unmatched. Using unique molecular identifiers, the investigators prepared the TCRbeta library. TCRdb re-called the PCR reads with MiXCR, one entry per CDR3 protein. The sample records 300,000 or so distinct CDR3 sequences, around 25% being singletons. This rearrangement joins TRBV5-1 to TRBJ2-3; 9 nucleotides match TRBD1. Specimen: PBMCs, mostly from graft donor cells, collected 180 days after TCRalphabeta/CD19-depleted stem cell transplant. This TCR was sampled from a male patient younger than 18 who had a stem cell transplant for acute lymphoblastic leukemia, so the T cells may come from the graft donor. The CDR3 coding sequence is TGCGCCAGCAGCTTGGAACAGGGGGCTTGGGGCACAGATACGCAGTATTTT. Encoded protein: CASSLEQGAWGTDTQYF.